This is a list of T cell receptor beta chains from one sample in a study of somatic mutations in cytotoxic T cells in rheumatoid arthritis. Some clones are missing from TCRdb's copy, which holds only in-frame ones; the method was immunoSEQ multiplex PCR. The sample contains about 8,600 clones, over 70% of which appear only once. The sample taken for sequencing was CD8+ T cells sorted from blood. The receptors stem from a woman aged 45-65 years in good health. Each CDR3 is given with its conserved first and last residue. The order of the fields is J gene, clone size, D gene, V gene, CDR3 protein, CDR3 DNA. D genes are given only for firm matches. Size is stated for part of the rows, as once, few or many counts, or as a class when the clone is expanded.

TRBJ2-1,NA,TRBD2,TRBV4-3,CASSQDGAGGQDEQFF,TGCGCCAGCAGCCAAGATGGGGCGGGGGGGCAAGACGAGCAGTTCTTC
TRBJ2-3,NA,TRBD1,TRBV11-2,CASSDRAELTDTQYF,TGTGCCAGCAGCGACAGGGCTGAGCTCACAGATACGCAGTATTTT
TRBJ2-1,NA,TRBD2,TRBV28,CASSHSGGLTTGQFF,TGTGCCAGCAGCCATAGCGGGGGGCTGACTACAGGGCAGTTCTTC
TRBJ2-7,NA,NA,TRBV4-3,CASSPAIDRSYEQYF,TGCGCCAGCAGCCCTGCCATAGACAGATCCTACGAGCAGTACTTC
TRBJ2-3,few,NA,TRBV5-8,CASSLGGATDTQYF,TGTGCCAGCAGCTTGGGCGGGGCAACAGATACGCAGTATTTT
TRBJ2-6,NA,NA,TRBV9,CASSVDLGAGSGSGANVLTF,TGTGCCAGCAGCGTAGATCTAGGGGCAGGGTCTGGCTCTGGGGCCAACGTCCTGACTTTC
TRBJ2-3,NA,TRBD2,TRBV15,CATSRERGGTDTQYF,TGTGCCACCAGCAGAGAGCGGGGGGGCACAGATACGCAGTATTTT
TRBJ1-2,few,NA,TRBV5-4,CASSPQDPYGYTF,TGTGCCAGCAGCCCCCAGGATCCCTATGGCTACACCTTC
TRBJ1-1,NA,NA,TRBV7-9,CASSAQINTEAFF,TGTGCCAGCAGCGCACAAATCAACACTGAAGCTTTCTTT
TRBJ1-2,NA,NA,TRBV19,CASTDSYYGYTF,TGTGCCAGTACAGACTCCTACTATGGCTACACCTTC
TRBJ2-4,NA,NA,TRBV7-9,CASSYSYRESLTKNIQYF,TGTGCCAGCAGCTATTCGTACAGGGAGAGTCTAACCAAAAACATTCAGTACTTC
TRBJ2-7,medium-sized,NA,TRBV27,CASRGGGGTYEQYF,TGTGCCAGCAGGGGTGGCGGCGGGACCTACGAGCAGTACTTC
TRBJ2-5,NA,TRBD2,TRBV7-9,CASSPRTSGAQETQYF,TGTGCCAGCAGCCCTCGGACTAGCGGGGCCCAAGAGACCCAGTACTTC
TRBJ1-1,few,NA,TRBV4-3,CASSQGAGAATEAFF,TGCGCCAGCAGCCAAGGAGCGGGGGCAGCCACTGAAGCTTTCTTT
TRBJ1-2,once,NA,TRBV28,CASSLRARRYYGYTF,TGTGCCAGCAGTCTAAGGGCGAGGAGGTACTATGGCTACACCTTC
TRBJ2-7,NA,NA,TRBV7-2,CASRTRIAPEQYF,TGTGCCAGCAGGACGAGGATAGCCCCCGAGCAGTACTTC
TRBJ2-3,few,TRBD2,TRBV27,CASSQGLAGADTQYF,TGTGCCAGCAGTCAGGGACTAGCGGGGGCAGATACGCAGTATTTT
TRBJ2-5,NA,NA,TRBV1,CTSSQDEGAGETQYF,TGCACCAGCAGCCAAGATGAGGGGGCGGGAGAGACCCAGTACTTC
TRBJ2-7,medium-sized,TRBD2,TRBV9,CASSVGGLAGGEDEQYF,TGTGCCAGCAGCGTAGGGGGACTAGCGGGGGGTGAGGACGAGCAGTACTTC
TRBJ2-1,NA,NA,TRBV11-2,CASSLIRAILYNEQFF,TGTGCCAGCAGCTTAATCAGGGCTATCCTCTACAATGAGCAGTTCTTC
TRBJ2-7,NA,TRBD2,TRBV4-2,CASSATSGSSYEQYF,TGTGCCAGCAGCGCGACTAGCGGGAGCTCCTACGAGCAGTACTTC
TRBJ1-2,NA,NA,TRBV5-1,CASSLWGGTSDGGYTF,TGCGCCAGCAGCTTGTGGGGGGGGACGTCGGATGGAGGCTACACCTTC
TRBJ2-7,NA,TRBD1,TRBV29-1,CSVEMRQGLSYEQYF,TGCAGCGTTGAAATGAGACAGGGTCTCTCCTACGAGCAGTACTTC
TRBJ2-3,NA,NA,TRBV5-1,CASSLGPMRTDTQYF,TGCGCCAGCAGCTTGGGGCCGATGAGGACAGATACGCAGTATTTT
TRBJ2-3,NA,TRBD1,TRBV4-1,CASSRTQGTTDTQYF,TGCGCCAGCAGCCGGACACAGGGGACCACAGATACGCAGTATTTT
TRBJ2-7,NA,TRBD2,TRBV7-2,CASSWGLAGEEQYF,TGTGCCAGCAGCTGGGGACTAGCGGGGGAGGAGCAGTACTTC
TRBJ2-7,NA,TRBD1,TRBV5-8,CASSSPGQYEQYF,TGTGCCAGCAGCTCCCCGGGACAGTACGAGCAGTACTTC